A selection of T cell receptor beta chains follows, all from one sample in a study of blood T cell repertoires in COVID-19. Assay: immunoSEQ multiplex PCR; the TCRdb copy retains only in-frame clones and omits some. The data contain 200,000 to 300,000 clones, about 89% of them singletons. Input material: peripheral blood. The source is a woman aged 40 to 55 who had recovered from COVID-19. Each CDR3 is given with its conserved first and last residue. Fields, in order: clone size, J gene, D gene, V gene, CDR3 protein, CDR3 DNA. D genes are given only for firm matches. Only some rows state a clone size, as once, few, many or a class for expanded clones.

.	TRBJ2-7	TRBD2	TRBV27	CASSRYGGASEQYF	TGTGCCAGCAGTCGGTACGGGGGGGCCTCCGAGCAGTACTTC
.	TRBJ2-7	TRBD2	TRBV29-1	CSAAGGTATTYEQYF	TGCAGCGCTGCGGGAGGTACCGCTACGACCTACGAGCAGTACTTC
once	TRBJ2-7	.	TRBV3-1/TRBV3-2	CASSLEVRSSYEQYF	TGTGCCAGCAGCCTAGAGGTACGGAGCTCCTACGAGCAGTACTTC
.	TRBJ1-5	.	TRBV19	CASGHGTNQPQHF	TGTGCCAGTGGACACGGCACTAATCAGCCCCAGCATTTT
.	TRBJ2-1	TRBD1	TRBV4-1	CASSQATQGVLPFF	TGCGCCAGCAGCCAGGCCACTCAGGGGGTTCTTCCGTTCTTC
.	TRBJ2-1	.	TRBV10-1	CASTPTGVDEQFF	TGCGCCAGCACCCCCACGGGTGTGGATGAGCAGTTCTTC
.	TRBJ2-1	.	TRBV7-8	CASSLFGGLQVEQFF	TGTGCCAGCAGCTTATTCGGGGGGCTACAGGTTGAGCAGTTCTTC
.	TRBJ2-3	.	TRBV7-2	CASSLRGSSTDTQYF	TGTGCCAGCAGCTTACGGGGGTCTAGCACAGATACGCAGTATTTT
.	TRBJ2-2	TRBD1	TRBV15	CATSRTLTGGTGELFF	TGTGCCACCAGCAGGACTTTGACAGGGGGCACCGGGGAGCTGTTTTTT
.	TRBJ1-3	.	TRBV15	CATSGGRSGNTIYF	TGTGCCACCAGCGGGGGCCGCTCTGGAAACACCATATATTTT
.	TRBJ2-3	.	TRBV5-5	CASSFPPLADTQYF	TGTGCCAGCAGCTTTCCTCCTCTTGCGGATACGCAGTATTTT
.	TRBJ1-5	.	TRBV6-2/TRBV6-3	CASSYLPEKGFGPQHF	TGTGCCAGCAGTTACCTCCCGGAGAAGGGGTTCGGACCCCAGCATTTT
.	TRBJ2-5	.	TRBV29-1	CSVEDISQAGWETQYF	TGCAGCGTTGAAGATATCAGTCAGGCAGGGTGGGAGACCCAGTACTTC
.	TRBJ1-6	TRBD1	TRBV10-3	CAISGQGNSPLHF	TGTGCCATCAGTGGACAGGGTAATTCACCCCTCCACTTT
.	TRBJ1-5	.	TRBV3-1/TRBV3-2	CASSQGERPQHF	TGTGCCAGCAGCCAAGGTGAGCGGCCCCAGCATTTT
.	TRBJ1-2	.	TRBV6-2/TRBV6-3	CASSRSRGYTF	TGTGCCAGCAGTCGGTCACGCGGCTACACCTTC
.	TRBJ2-2	TRBD2	TRBV5-5	CASSRTSGALVESGELFF	TGTGCCAGCAGCCGGACTAGCGGGGCTTTAGTGGAGTCCGGGGAGCTGTTTTTT
.	TRBJ2-6	TRBD1	TRBV2	CASSEDRGLSGANVLTF	TGTGCCAGCAGTGAGGACAGGGGGCTTTCTGGGGCCAACGTCCTGACTTTC
few	TRBJ2-7	TRBD1	TRBV14	CASSQGGTGVVYEQYF	TGTGCCAGCAGCCAAGGGGGGACAGGGGTTGTCTACGAGCAGTACTTC
.	TRBJ2-7	TRBD2	TRBV13	CASSAGLAGGPTYEQYF	TGTGCCAGCAGCGCCGGACTAGCGGGGGGCCCGACCTACGAGCAGTACTTC
.	TRBJ1-5	.	TRBV7-2	CASSLDPGRHQPQHF	TGTGCCAGCAGCTTAGATCCAGGGCGACATCAGCCCCAGCATTTT
.	TRBJ2-7	.	TRBV6-5	CASTKVLQEQYF	TGTGCCAGCACTAAAGTCCTGCAAGAGCAGTACTTC
.	TRBJ2-7	.	TRBV7-2	CASSLRGPHYEQYF	TGTGCCAGCAGCTTGCGGGGGCCCCACTACGAGCAGTACTTC
.	TRBJ1-2	TRBD1	TRBV15	CATSRGGTANVLGYTF	TGTGCCACCAGCAGAGGCGGGACAGCCAATGTATTGGGCTACACCTTC
.	TRBJ2-6	TRBD2	TRBV7-8	CASSSLGGSSTGANVLTF	TGTGCCAGCAGCTCCCTCGGGGGGAGCAGTACCGGGGCCAACGTCCTGACTTTC
.	TRBJ2-1	.	TRBV5-1	CASGQGWSSYNEQFF	TGCGCCAGCGGCCAGGGCTGGAGCTCCTACAATGAGCAGTTCTTC
.	TRBJ2-7	.	TRBV7-3	CASSLLRAGEQYF	TGTGCCAGCAGCTTACTGCGGGCTGGGGAGCAGTACTTC
.	TRBJ1-6	.	TRBV30	CAWREGSPLHF	TGTGCCTGGAGGGAGGGTTCACCCCTCCACTTT
.	TRBJ2-7	.	TRBV18	CASSPPMRADLYF	TGTGCCAGCTCACCACCTATGAGGGCGGACCTTTACTTC
.	TRBJ2-7	TRBD1	TRBV27	CASSPSTGEATYEQYF	TGTGCCAGCAGTCCTTCGACAGGGGAAGCGACCTACGAGCAGTACTTC
.	TRBJ1-2	.	TRBV2	CASGVDSRPGYTF	TGTGCCAGCGGGGTAGACAGCCGCCCTGGCTACACCTTC
.	TRBJ1-2	TRBD1	TRBV9	CASSAGALGQVGRYTF	TGTGCCAGCAGCGCTGGAGCACTTGGACAGGTGGGCCGCTACACCTTC
few	TRBJ1-1	TRBD1	TRBV7-2	CASSPRTGDSLRSF	TGTGCCAGCAGCCCCAGGACAGGGGACTCCCTTCGGAGCTTT
.	TRBJ1-4	.	TRBV2	CASSELIQNEKLFF	TGTGCCAGCAGTGAATTGATCCAGAATGAAAAACTGTTTTTT
.	TRBJ1-2	.	TRBV11-2	CASSLGGGDIYGYTF	TGTGCCAGCAGCTTAGGAGGGGGGGACATCTATGGCTACACCTTC
.	TRBJ2-1	TRBD1	TRBV2	CASSTGVSYNEQFF	TGTGCCAGCAGCACAGGGGTCTCCTACAATGAGCAGTTCTTC
.	TRBJ1-4	.	TRBV5-4	CASSRRSPESEKLFF	TGTGCCAGCAGCAGGCGGAGCCCGGAATCGGAAAAACTGTTTTTT
.	TRBJ2-4	TRBD2	TRBV6-6	CASFRGGADKNIQYF	TGTGCCAGCTTCCGGGGGGGGGCTGACAAAAACATTCAGTACTTC
.	TRBJ1-6	.	TRBV6-1	CASSAPTSMSSYNSPLHF	TGTGCCAGCAGTGCCCCGACAAGTATGAGCTCCTATAATTCACCCCTCCACTTT
.	TRBJ2-7	.	TRBV9	CASSPQISSGEQYF	TGTGCCAGCAGCCCTCAGATCTCCTCGGGCGAGCAGTACTTC
.	TRBJ2-7	TRBD1	TRBV5-1	CASTPGQGPGEQYF	TGCGCCAGCACCCCGGGACAGGGGCCTGGCGAGCAGTACTTC
.	TRBJ2-1	.	TRBV29-1	CSVARGNEQFF	TGCAGCGTGGCCCGGGGTAATGAGCAGTTCTTC
.	TRBJ2-3	.	TRBV24-1	CATSGSSGTDTQYF	TGTGCCACCAGTGGGTCAAGCGGGACAGATACGCAGTATTTT
.	TRBJ1-5	TRBD1	TRBV24-1	CATSAGQGDQPQHF	TGTGCCACCAGTGCCGGTCAGGGGGATCAGCCCCAGCATTTT